This T cell receptor (beta chain) was sequenced in a study of blood T cell repertoires in COVID-19. Across the study: Material from acute and convalescent COVID-19 was sourced from the United States, Italy and Spain. The analysed material was cDNA or gDNA that came from T cells, B-cell-depleted T cells, or PBMCs.

The CDR3 runs 16 residues. Trimming took off 2 bases at V and 0 bases at J, with 9 bases between the two ends. Germline assignment: CDR1 SGHTS and CDR2 YDEGEE. In the original workflow: Reference gene primer amplification yielded estimated nucleated cell counts. Produced via immunoSEQ multiplex PCR; TCRdb's table is partial and in-frame only. The DNA was the basis for D and trimming; V, J and clone size are from that table. This sample carries about 210,000 clones, 83% of them seen once, and the ten largest clones take less than 3.5%. The rearrangement uses TRBV5-8 and TRBJ2-6, with D possibly TRBD1 on 5 matching bases. This receptor was taken from a man aged 50 to 60 with active or convalescent COVID-19. Sequences were obtained from peripheral blood. In DNA, the CDR3 is TGTGCCAGCAGCTTAGGGGTCTTCTCTGGGGCCAACGTCCTGACTTTC. Its protein is CASSLGVFSGANVLTF.